This T cell receptor (beta chain) is from a study of CD8 T cells in Susac syndrome. With respect to this clonotype: The antigen is undetermined.

The RNA input was about 0.5 to 1 ug, and it was reverse transcribed with random hexamers. Across 54 Vbeta and 13 Jbeta, TCR beta CDR3 was amplified with immunoSEQ multiplex PCR. A single record per CDR3 protein comes from TCRdb applying MiXCR to the immunoSEQ multiplex PCR reads. The sample yields approximately 49,000 distinct CDR3 sequences, around 95% seen once. Sequencing of TCR beta was carried out in blood CD8+ and CD4+ T cells. CDR1 is SNHLY, CDR2 FYNNEI, per germline. There are 12 residues in the CDR3. V shed 8 bases and J shed 2 bases, with 7 bases lying between them. Study-level points and caveats: Across the total CD8+ repertoires, fewer than 20 Susac-specific public clones were found. The CD8+ TEMRA repertoires yielded about 5 such clones.

Sequencing was carried out using CD8+ T cells from PBMCs. The receptor's source is a human donor with Susac syndrome. This rearrangement joins TRBV2 to TRBJ2-1, with D hard to call. The CDR3 DNA reads TGTGCCAGCGGTTGGGCCTACAATGAGCAGTTCTTC. As protein: CASGWAYNEQFF.